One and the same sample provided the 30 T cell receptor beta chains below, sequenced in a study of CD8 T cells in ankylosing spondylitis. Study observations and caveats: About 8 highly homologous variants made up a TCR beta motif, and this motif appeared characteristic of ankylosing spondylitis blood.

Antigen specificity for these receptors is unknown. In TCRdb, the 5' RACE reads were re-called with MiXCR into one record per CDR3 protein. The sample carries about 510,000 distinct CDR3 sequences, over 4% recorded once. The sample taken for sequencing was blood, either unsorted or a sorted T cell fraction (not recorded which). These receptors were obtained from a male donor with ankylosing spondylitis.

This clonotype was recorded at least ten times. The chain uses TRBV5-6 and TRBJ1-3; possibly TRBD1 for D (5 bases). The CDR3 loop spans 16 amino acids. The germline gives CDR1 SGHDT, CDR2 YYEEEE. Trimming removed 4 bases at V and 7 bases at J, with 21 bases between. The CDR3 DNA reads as TGTGCCAGCAGCCGGGGGGGTTCGAGCTCCGGGAACACCATATATTTT. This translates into CASSRGGSSSGNTIYF.

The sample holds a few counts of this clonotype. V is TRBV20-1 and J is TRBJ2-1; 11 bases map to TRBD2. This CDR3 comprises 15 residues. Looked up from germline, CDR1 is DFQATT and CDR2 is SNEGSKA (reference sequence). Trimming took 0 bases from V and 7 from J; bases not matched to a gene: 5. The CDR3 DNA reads TGCAGTGCTAGAGATAGCGGGGGGGCGGGAAATGAGCAGTTCTTC. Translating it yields CSARDSGGAGNEQFF.

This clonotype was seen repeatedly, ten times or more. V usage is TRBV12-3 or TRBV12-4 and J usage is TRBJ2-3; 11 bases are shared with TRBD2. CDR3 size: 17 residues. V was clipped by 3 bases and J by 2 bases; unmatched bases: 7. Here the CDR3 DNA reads TGTGCCAGCAGTTTGGGTAGGACTAGCGGGTCCACAGATACGCAGTATTTT. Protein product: CASSLGRTSGSTDTQYF.

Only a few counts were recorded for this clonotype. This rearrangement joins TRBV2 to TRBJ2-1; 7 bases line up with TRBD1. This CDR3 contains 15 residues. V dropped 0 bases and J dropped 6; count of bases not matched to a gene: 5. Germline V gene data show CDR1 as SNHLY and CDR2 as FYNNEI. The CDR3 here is CASSEAQGIGNEQFF. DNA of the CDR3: TGTGCCAGCAGTGAAGCACAGGGGATCGGCAATGAGCAGTTCTTC.

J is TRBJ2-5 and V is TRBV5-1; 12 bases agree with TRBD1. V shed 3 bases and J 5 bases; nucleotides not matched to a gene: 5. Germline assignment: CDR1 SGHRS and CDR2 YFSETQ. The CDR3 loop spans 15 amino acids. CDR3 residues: CASSSGTGGGETQYF. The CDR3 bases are TGCGCCAGCAGCTCCGGGACAGGGGGCGGCGAGACCCAGTACTTC.

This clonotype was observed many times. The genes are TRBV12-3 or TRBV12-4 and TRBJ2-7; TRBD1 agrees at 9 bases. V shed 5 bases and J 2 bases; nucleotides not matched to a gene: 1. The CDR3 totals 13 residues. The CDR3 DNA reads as TGTGCCAGCAGTGGGACAGGGACCTACGAGCAGTACTTC. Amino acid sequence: CASSGTGTYEQYF.

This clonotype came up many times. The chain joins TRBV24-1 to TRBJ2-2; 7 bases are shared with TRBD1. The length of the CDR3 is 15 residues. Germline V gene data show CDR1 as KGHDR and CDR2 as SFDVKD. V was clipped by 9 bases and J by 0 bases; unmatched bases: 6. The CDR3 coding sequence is TGTGCCACCGCAGGGGGTATCGCGAACACCGGGGAGCTGTTTTTT. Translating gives CATAGGIANTGELFF.

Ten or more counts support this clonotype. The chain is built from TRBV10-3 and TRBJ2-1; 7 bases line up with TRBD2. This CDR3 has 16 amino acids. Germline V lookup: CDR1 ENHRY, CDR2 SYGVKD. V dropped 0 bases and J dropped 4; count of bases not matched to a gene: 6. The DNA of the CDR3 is TGTGCCATCAGTGAGTCGGTGGCGGGGGATTACAATGAGCAGTTCTTC. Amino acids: CAISESVAGDYNEQFF.

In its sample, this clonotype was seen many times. For the CDR3, the DNA is TGCAGCGTTGAAGATCGGGACACACCAACCTACGAGCAGTACTTC. It codes for CSVEDRDTPTYEQYF. The rearrangement joins TRBV29-1 to TRBJ2-7; possibly TRBD1 for D (6 bases). V dropped 0 bases and J dropped 2 bases, with 14 bases sitting between them. This CDR3 spans 15 amino acids. Germline assignment: CDR1 SQVTM and CDR2 ANQGSEA.

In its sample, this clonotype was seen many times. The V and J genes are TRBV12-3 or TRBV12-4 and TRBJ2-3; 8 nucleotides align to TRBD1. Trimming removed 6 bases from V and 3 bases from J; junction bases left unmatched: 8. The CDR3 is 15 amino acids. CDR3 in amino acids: CASSRGQGATDTQYF. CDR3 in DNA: TGTGCCAGCAGCCGCGGACAGGGCGCGACAGATACGCAGTATTTT.

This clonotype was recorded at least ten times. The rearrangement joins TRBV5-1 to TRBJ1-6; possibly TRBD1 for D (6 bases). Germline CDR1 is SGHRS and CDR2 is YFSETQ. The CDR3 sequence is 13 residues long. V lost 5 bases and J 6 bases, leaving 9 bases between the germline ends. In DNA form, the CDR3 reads TGCGCCAGCAGAAAGGACAGTAATTCACCCCTCCACTTT. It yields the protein CASRKDSNSPLHF.

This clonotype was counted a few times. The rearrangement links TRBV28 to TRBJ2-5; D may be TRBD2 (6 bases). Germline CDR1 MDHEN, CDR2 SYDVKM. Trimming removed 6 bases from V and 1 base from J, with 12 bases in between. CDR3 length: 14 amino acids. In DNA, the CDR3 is TGTGCCAGCAGGCCGGGACTCCCCCAAGAGACCCAGTACTTC. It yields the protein CASRPGLPQETQYF.

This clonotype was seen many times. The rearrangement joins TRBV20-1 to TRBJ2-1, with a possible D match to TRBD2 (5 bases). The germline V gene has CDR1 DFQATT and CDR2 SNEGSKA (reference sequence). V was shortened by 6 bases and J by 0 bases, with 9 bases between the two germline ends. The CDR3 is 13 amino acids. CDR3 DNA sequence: TGCAGTGCGGGGAGTTCCTCCTACAATGAGCAGTTCTTC. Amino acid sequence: CSAGSSSYNEQFF.

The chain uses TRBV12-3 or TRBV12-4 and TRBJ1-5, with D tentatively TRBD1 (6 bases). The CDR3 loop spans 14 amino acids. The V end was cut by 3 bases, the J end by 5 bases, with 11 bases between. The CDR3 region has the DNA TGTGCCAGCAGTTTGGGACAATCGTATCAGCCCCAGCATTTT. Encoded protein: CASSLGQSYQPQHF.

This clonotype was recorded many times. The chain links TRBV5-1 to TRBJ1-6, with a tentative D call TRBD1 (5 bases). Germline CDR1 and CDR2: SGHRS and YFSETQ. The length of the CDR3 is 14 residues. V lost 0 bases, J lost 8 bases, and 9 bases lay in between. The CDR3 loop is CASSLGQGDSPLHF. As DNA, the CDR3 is TGCGCCAGCAGCTTGGGGCAGGGAGATTCACCCCTCCACTTT.

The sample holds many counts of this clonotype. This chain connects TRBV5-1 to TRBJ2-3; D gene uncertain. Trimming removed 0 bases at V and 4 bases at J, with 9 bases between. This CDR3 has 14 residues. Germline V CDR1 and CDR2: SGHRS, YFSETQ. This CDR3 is CASSLEAIPDTQYF. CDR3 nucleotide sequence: TGCGCCAGCAGCTTGGAGGCTATCCCAGATACGCAGTATTTT.

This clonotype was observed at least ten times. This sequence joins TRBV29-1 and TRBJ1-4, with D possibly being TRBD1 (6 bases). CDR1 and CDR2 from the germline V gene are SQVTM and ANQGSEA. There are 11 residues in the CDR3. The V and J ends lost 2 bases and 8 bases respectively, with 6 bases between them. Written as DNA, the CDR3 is TGCAGCGTTGAAAGGGGGGAAAAACTGTTTTTT. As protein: CSVERGEKLFF.

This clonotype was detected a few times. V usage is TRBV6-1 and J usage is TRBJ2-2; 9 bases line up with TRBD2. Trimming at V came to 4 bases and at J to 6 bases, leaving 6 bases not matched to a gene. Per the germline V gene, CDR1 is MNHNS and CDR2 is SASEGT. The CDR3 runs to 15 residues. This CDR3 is CASSGRLAVSGELFF. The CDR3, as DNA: TGTGCCAGCAGTGGAAGACTAGCGGTCTCCGGGGAGCTGTTTTTT.

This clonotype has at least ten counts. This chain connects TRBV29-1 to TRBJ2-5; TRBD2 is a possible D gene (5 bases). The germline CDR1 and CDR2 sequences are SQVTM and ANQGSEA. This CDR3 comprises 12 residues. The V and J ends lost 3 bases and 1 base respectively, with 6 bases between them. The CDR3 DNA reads TGCAGCGTTGAGGACTTCCAAGAGACCCAGTACTTC. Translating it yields CSVEDFQETQYF. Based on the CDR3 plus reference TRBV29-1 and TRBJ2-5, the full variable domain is SAVISQKPSRDICQRGTSLTIQCQVDSQVTMMFWYRQQPGQSLTLIATANQGSEATYESGFVIDKFPISRPNLTFSTLTVSNMSPEDSSIYLCSVEDFQETQYFGPGTRLLVL.

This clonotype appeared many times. The CDR3 is CASSQDGTRRGTQYF. The CDR3 region has the DNA TGCGCCAGCAGCCAAGATGGGACTAGACGGGGTACGCAGTATTTT. The chain has TRBV4-1 and TRBJ2-3; 8 positions match TRBD2. The CDR3 length is 15 residues. V dropped 0 bases and J dropped 8; count of bases not matched to a gene: 7. The germline V gene has CDR1 MGHRA and CDR2 YSYEKL.

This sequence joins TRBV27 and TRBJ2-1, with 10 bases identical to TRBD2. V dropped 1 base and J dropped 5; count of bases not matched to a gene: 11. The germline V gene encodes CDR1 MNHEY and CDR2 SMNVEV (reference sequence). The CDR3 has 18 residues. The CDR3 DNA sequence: TGTGCCAGCAGTTTATATCAGCGGGGGGGCCTATTAGACAATGAGCAGTTCTTC. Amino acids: CASSLYQRGGLLDNEQFF.

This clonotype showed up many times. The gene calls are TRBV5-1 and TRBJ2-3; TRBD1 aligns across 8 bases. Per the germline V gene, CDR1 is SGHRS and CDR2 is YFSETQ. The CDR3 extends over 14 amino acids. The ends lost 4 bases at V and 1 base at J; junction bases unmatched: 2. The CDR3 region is CASSPQGGTDTQYF. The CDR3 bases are TGCGCCAGCAGCCCACAGGGGGGCACAGATACGCAGTATTTT.

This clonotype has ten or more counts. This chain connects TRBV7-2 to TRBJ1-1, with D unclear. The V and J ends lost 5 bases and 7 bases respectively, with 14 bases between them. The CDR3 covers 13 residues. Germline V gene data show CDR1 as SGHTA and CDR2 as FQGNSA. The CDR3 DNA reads TGTGCCAGCAGCAGAGGGCAAAACTTTGAAGCTTTCTTT. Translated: CASSRGQNFEAFF.

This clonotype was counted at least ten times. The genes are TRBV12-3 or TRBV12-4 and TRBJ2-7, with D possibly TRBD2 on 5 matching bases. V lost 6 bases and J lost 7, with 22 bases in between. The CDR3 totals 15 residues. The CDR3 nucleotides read TGTGCCAGCAGGTCAGGACTTGCGACCGCACGAGAGCAGTACTTC. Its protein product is CASRSGLATAREQYF.

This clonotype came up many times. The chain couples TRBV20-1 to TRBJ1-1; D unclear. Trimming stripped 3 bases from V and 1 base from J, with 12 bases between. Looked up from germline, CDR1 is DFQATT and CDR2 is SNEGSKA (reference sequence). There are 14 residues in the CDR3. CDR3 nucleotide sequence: TGCAGTGCTAGGCCTGGGAATCCGAACACTGAAGCTTTCTTT. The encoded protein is CSARPGNPNTEAFF.

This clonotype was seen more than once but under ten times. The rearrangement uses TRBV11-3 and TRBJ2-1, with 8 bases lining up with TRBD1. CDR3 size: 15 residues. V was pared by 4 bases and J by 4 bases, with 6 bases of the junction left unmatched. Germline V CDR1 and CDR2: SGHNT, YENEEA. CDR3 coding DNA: TGTGCCAGCAGCTCCCGACAGGGGCGATACAATGAGCAGTTCTTC. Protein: CASSSRQGRYNEQFF.

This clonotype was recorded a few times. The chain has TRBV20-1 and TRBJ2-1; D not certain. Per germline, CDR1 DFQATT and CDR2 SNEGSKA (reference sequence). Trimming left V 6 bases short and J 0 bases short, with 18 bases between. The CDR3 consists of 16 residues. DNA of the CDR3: TGCAGTGCCTACGGCCGGGCCCTGAGCTCCTACAATGAGCAGTTCTTC. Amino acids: CSAYGRALSSYNEQFF.

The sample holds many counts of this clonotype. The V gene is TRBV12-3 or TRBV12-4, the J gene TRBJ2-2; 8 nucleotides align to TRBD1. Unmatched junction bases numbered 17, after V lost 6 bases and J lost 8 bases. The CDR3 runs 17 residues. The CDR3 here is CASSLPIDRGYRGELFF. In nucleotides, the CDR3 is TGTGCCAGCAGCCTACCAATCGACAGGGGCTATCGGGGGGAGCTGTTTTTT.

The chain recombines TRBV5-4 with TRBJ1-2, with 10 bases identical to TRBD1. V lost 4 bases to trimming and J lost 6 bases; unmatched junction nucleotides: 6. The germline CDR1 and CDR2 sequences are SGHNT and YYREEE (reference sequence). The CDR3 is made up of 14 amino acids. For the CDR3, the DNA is TGTGCCAGCAGCATTGGGGACAGGGGAAATGGCTACACCTTC. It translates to CASSIGDRGNGYTF.

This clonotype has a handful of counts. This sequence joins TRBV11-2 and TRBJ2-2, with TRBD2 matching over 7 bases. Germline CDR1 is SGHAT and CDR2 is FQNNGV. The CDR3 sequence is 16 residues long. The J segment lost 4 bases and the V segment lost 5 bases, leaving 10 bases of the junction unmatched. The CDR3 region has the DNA TGTGCCAGCAGCCCCCAAGGGGCGGGAGTCACCGGGGAGCTGTTTTTT. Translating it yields CASSPQGAGVTGELFF.